These 6 T cell receptor beta chains came from one sample sequenced in a study of blood T cells in healthy people across ages. The authors ran a second PCR of 7 to 11 cycles using a sample-barcoded 5' primer and a J-beta primer mix. MiXCR was run by TCRdb on the 5' RACE reads, yielding one entry per CDR3 protein. The profile shows 800,000 to 950,000 distinct CDR3 sequences, roughly 52% of them singletons. The sequencing sample was made of blood. The source of these receptors is a man younger than 45 in good health.

This clonotype was detected a few times. V usage is TRBV5-1 and J usage is TRBJ2-7; the match to TRBD2 covers 10 bases. Germline-derived CDR1 and CDR2 are SGHRS and YFSETQ. J gave up 7 bases and V 4 bases, and 8 bases lay outside the gene matches. The CDR3 extends over 14 amino acids. CDR3 amino acids: CASSDGLAAGEQYF. CDR3 coding DNA: TGCGCCAGCAGCGACGGACTAGCGGCGGGAGAGCAGTACTTC.

The gene calls are TRBV4-3 and TRBJ2-4, with unresolved D. The J call may be wrong; the DNA end is better matched by TRBJ2-7. Germline CDR1 is LGHNA and CDR2 is YSLEER. This CDR3 has 12 residues. CDR3 in amino acids: CASSRWGYEQYF. The CDR3 region has the DNA TGCGCCAGCAGCCGGTGGGGCTACGAGCAGTACTTC.

The chain joins TRBV20-1 to TRBJ2-5, with 12 nucleotides matching TRBD2. The CDR3 covers 16 residues. Germline CDR1 DFQATT, CDR2 SNEGSKA (reference sequence). V was pared by 1 base and J by 0 bases, with 3 bases of the junction left unmatched. The CDR3 here is CSARGLAGVDQETQYF. CDR3 nucleotide sequence: TGCAGTGCTAGAGGACTAGCGGGGGTAGACCAAGAGACCCAGTACTTC.

This sequence joins TRBV10-3 and TRBJ2-6, with 7 bases identical to TRBD1. Germline V lookup: CDR1 ENHRY, CDR2 SYGVKD. V trimming: 8 bases; J trimming: 0 bases; junction bases outside the gene matches: 22. This CDR3 has 21 amino acids. This CDR3 reads CAIGRQPLQGPYSSGANVLTF. The CDR3 DNA follows: TGTGCCATCGGACGCCAACCCTTACAGGGGCCCTACAGCTCTGGGGCCAACGTCCTGACTTTC.

The chain links TRBV7-9 to TRBJ2-5; D not resolved. Germline loops: CDR1 SEHNR, CDR2 FQNEAQ (reference sequence). CDR3 length: 17 residues. V was pared by 2 bases and J by 0 bases, with 16 bases between. This CDR3 reads CASSLYSALLYQETQYF. The CDR3 nucleotides are TGTGCCAGCAGCTTATACAGTGCCCTCCTTTACCAAGAGACCCAGTACTTC. The entire variable domain, with the rest obtained from reference TRBV7-9 and TRBJ2-5, is as follows: DTGVSQNPRHKITKRGQNVTFRCDPISEHNRLYWYRQTLGQGPEFLTYFQNEAQLEKSRLLSDRFSAERPKGSFSTLEIQRTEQGDSAMYLCASSLYSALLYQETQYFGPGTRLLVL.

This clonotype was picked up a small number of times. This sequence joins TRBV6-5 and TRBJ2-5; D could derive from TRBD1 or TRBD2 (5 bases each). Germline V gene lookup returns CDR1 MNHEY and CDR2 SVGAGI. The germline V and J ends were trimmed by 6 bases and 10 bases, with 18 bases remaining between them. This CDR3 spans 13 amino acids. CDR3: CASSFAGTRYQYF. Written as DNA, the CDR3 is TGTGCCAGCAGCTTCGCCGGGACCCGATACCAGTACTTC.